This entry lists 3 T cell receptor beta chains sequenced from one sample in a study of T cell changes during pregnancy in multiple sclerosis. The assay was immunoSEQ multiplex PCR, and TCRdb's table has in-frame clones only and misses some. The table includes 60,000 to 95,000 clones, around 90% detected once. Sample: CD4+ T cells from peripheral blood mononuclear cells, taken before pregnancy. These receptors all stem from a female donor with multiple sclerosis, enrolled in a pregnancy study.

V is TRBV6-4 and J is TRBJ1-6, with D possibly being TRBD1 (6 bases). The CDR3 has 14 residues. CDR1 and CDR2 (germline): MRHNA, SNTAGT. Trimming took 3 bases from V and 6 from J, leaving 9 bases between them. In DNA form, the CDR3 reads TGTGCCAGCAGTGAGGGGACACCTAATTCACCCCTCCACTTT. Translating gives CASSEGTPNSPLHF.

This clone was seen a few times. This chain joins TRBV9 and TRBJ2-2; D not certain. CDR1 and CDR2 (germline): SGDLS, YYNGEE. The CDR3 has 15 residues. The V end was cut by 5 bases, the J end by 5 bases, with 16 bases between. The DNA of the CDR3 is TGTGCCAGCAGTCGATATCTGTCCGGGACCGGGGAGCTGTTTTTT. Its translation is CASSRYLSGTGELFF.

This clone was detected once. The chain couples TRBV7-2 to TRBJ1-2; no reliable D call. The CDR3 has 13 amino acids. Trimming cost V 3 bases and J 4 bases, with 9 bases left between them. Germline CDR1 SGHTA, CDR2 FQGNSA. In DNA form, the CDR3 reads TGTGCCAGCAGCTTCGACTTATTCTATGGCTACACCTTC. Amino acids: CASSFDLFYGYTF.